These 10 T cell receptor beta chains originate from one sample sequenced in a study of blood T cell repertoires in COVID-19. This table comes from immunoSEQ multiplex PCR, and its TCRdb copy is limited to in-frame clones, with some not included. The sample carries 70,000 or so clones, 79% recorded once. Sequenced input: peripheral blood. These receptor sequences come from a man in his sixties with acute or convalescent COVID-19.

A few counts support this clone. This sequence joins TRBV7-2 and TRBJ2-7, with 8 bases that match TRBD1. The germline CDR1 and CDR2 sequences are SGHTA and FQGNSA. The junction had 6 bases not matched to a gene; V was cut back by 5 bases and J by 6 bases. The CDR3 totals 13 residues. CDR3 residues: CASSGGQGGEQYF. The CDR3 region has the DNA TGTGCCAGCAGCGGTGGACAGGGCGGCGAGCAGTACTTC.

The chain recombines TRBV18 with TRBJ1-5; a possible D gene is TRBD1 (6 bases). Between the trimmed V and J ends, which lost 4 bases and 0 bases, there was a span of 13 bases. Germline CDR1 reads KGHSH; CDR2 reads LQKENI. The CDR3 has 16 residues. This CDR3 reads CASSQDSPYSNQPQHF. The CDR3 DNA is TGTGCCAGCTCACAGGACAGCCCCTATAGCAATCAGCCCCAGCATTTT.

The chain has TRBV11-2 and TRBJ1-5; 7 bases line up with TRBD1. In germline, CDR1 is SGHAT, CDR2 FQNNGV. V lost 0 bases, J lost 0 bases, and 5 bases stayed unmatched. The CDR3 covers 17 residues. The CDR3 is CASSLEAGGYSNQPQHF. Here the CDR3 DNA reads TGTGCCAGCAGCTTAGAAGCAGGGGGATATAGCAATCAGCCCCAGCATTTT.

The V call is TRBV5-1, the J call TRBJ1-1; tentatively, D is TRBD1 (6 bases). V lost 2 bases and J lost 8, with 22 bases in between. The germline V gene has CDR1 SGHRS and CDR2 YFSETQ. This CDR3 has 16 amino acids. DNA of the CDR3: TGCGCCAGCAGCTTAGATCAAACGGGCGCCGGGACAGAAGCTTTCTTT. Protein sequence: CASSLDQTGAGTEAFF.

This clone was observed a few times. J is TRBJ1-5 and V is TRBV27, with D maybe TRBD1 (5 bases). Germline V gene lookup returns CDR1 MNHEY and CDR2 SMNVEV (reference sequence). The CDR3 is 15 amino acids. Deletions cut 5 bases from V and 1 base from J, with 12 bases between. The CDR3, as DNA: TGTGCCAGCAGTCCAGAGAGGACAAGCAATCAGCCCCAGCATTTT. Its protein is CASSPERTSNQPQHF.

The J gene is TRBJ1-6, the V gene TRBV27, with a weak D call TRBD1 (5 bases). V was cut by 7 bases and J by 9 bases, with 10 bases left in between. The CDR3 runs 12 residues. Germline CDR1 is MNHEY and CDR2 is SMNVEV (reference sequence). The CDR3 reads CASTQGSSPLHF. The CDR3 nucleotides read TGTGCCAGCACCCAGGGTAGTTCACCCCTCCACTTT.

A note on this clone: At one boundary the junction diverges from the germline segment, which might be a read error. DNA of the CDR3: TGTGCCAGCAGCTTGCGGACAGATCAAGAGATCCAGTACTTC. Amino acids: CASSLRTDQEIQYF. The chain combines TRBV5-4 with TRBJ2-5; weak D call: TRBD1 (6 bases). The CDR3 loop spans 14 amino acids. CDR1 SGHNT and CDR2 YYREEE come from the germline V gene (reference sequence).

This clone was recorded at least ten times. The chain employs TRBV4-1 and TRBJ2-3; 10 bases fit TRBD2. The junction had 8 bases not matched to a gene; V was cut back by 0 bases and J by 8 bases. Per germline, CDR1 MGHRA and CDR2 YSYEKL. This CDR3 contains 16 residues. The CDR3 spells CASSQDAASGGGTQYF. CDR3 bases: TGCGCCAGCAGCCAAGATGCAGCTAGCGGGGGTGGTACGCAGTATTTT.

The chain is built from TRBV5-6 and TRBJ1-1; a possible D gene is TRBD1 (6 bases). The CDR3 runs 16 residues. V dropped 4 bases and J dropped 5 bases, with 21 bases sitting between them. CDR1 SGHDT and CDR2 YYEEEE come from the germline V gene. CDR3 sequence reads: CASSPPQRGKGTEAFF. CDR3 bases: TGTGCCAGCAGCCCACCCCAGAGGGGGAAGGGTACTGAAGCTTTCTTT.

This clone occurred a few times. V usage is TRBV5-8 and J usage is TRBJ1-3; possibly TRBD1 for D (6 bases). Germline CDR1 and CDR2: SGHTS and YDEGEE. CDR3 length: 14 residues. Trimming stripped 4 bases from V and 0 bases from J, with 8 bases between. CDR3 sequence: CASSTDSSGNTIYF. In DNA, the CDR3 is TGTGCCAGCAGCACGGACAGCTCTGGAAACACCATATATTTT.